This T cell receptor beta chain originates from a study of T and B cells in COVID-19 patients. Overall study context: Active-infection patients were older, median 67 years, than recovered patients, median around 35 years.

Germline loops: CDR1 KGHSH, CDR2 LQKENI. The CDR3 consists of 15 residues. J gave up 5 bases and V 2 bases, and 6 bases lay outside the gene matches. TRB was amplified from about 260-540 ng of blood genomic DNA. Multiplex PCR with BIOMED2 TRB-A/B primer pools amplified TRB rearrangements. TCRdb recomputed calls from the multiplex PCR reads with MiXCR, one row per CDR3 protein. This table has about 18,000 distinct CDR3 sequences, around 35% appearing once. Whole-study findings and limits: The recovered cohort had 2,300 or so exclusive TCR clusters, including 30 to 40 low generation probability clusters. Highly clonal in active COVID-19, TRB repertoires exceeded healthy-donor diversity and richness at recovery.

Only a few counts were recorded for this clonotype. The antigen is not known. The clonotype was recovered from a human donor with active COVID-19. This chain connects TRBV18 to TRBJ2-1; 7 bases are shared with TRBD2. The source material was blood. The CDR3 bases are TGTGCCAGCTCACCATTGGCGGGGGTGGACAATGAGCAGTTCTTC. It translates to CASSPLAGVDNEQFF.